The following is a TCR beta chain sequence with its context. The sample comes from a study of CD8 T cells in Susac syndrome. Sequencing targeted TCR beta in T cells from blood (CD8+ and CD4+). The multiple sclerosis controls, all treatment-naive patients, had relapsing-remitting disease that was stable or active. Germline CDR1 SEHNR, CDR2 FQNEAQ (reference sequence). The CDR3 runs to 16 residues. Trimming pared 4 bases from V and 6 bases from J, leaving 22 bases between. It was with random hexamers that roughly 0.45 to 1 ug RNA was reverse transcribed. By means of immunoSEQ multiplex PCR, TCR beta CDR3 spanning 54 Vbeta and 13 Jbeta underwent amplification. TCRdb re-called the immunoSEQ multiplex PCR reads with MiXCR, one entry per CDR3 protein. In the table there are 330,000 or so distinct CDR3 sequences, about 91% of which are singletons.

The rearrangement joins TRBV7-9 to TRBJ2-7; the D is unclear. The origin of this receptor is a human donor with multiple sclerosis. The specimen sequenced was CD8+ T cells from PBMCs. The CDR3 DNA reads as TGTGCCAGCAGCTCAGCCGGCACGCCTAAAGTCCGCGAGCAGTACTTC. It specifies CASSSAGTPKVREQYF.